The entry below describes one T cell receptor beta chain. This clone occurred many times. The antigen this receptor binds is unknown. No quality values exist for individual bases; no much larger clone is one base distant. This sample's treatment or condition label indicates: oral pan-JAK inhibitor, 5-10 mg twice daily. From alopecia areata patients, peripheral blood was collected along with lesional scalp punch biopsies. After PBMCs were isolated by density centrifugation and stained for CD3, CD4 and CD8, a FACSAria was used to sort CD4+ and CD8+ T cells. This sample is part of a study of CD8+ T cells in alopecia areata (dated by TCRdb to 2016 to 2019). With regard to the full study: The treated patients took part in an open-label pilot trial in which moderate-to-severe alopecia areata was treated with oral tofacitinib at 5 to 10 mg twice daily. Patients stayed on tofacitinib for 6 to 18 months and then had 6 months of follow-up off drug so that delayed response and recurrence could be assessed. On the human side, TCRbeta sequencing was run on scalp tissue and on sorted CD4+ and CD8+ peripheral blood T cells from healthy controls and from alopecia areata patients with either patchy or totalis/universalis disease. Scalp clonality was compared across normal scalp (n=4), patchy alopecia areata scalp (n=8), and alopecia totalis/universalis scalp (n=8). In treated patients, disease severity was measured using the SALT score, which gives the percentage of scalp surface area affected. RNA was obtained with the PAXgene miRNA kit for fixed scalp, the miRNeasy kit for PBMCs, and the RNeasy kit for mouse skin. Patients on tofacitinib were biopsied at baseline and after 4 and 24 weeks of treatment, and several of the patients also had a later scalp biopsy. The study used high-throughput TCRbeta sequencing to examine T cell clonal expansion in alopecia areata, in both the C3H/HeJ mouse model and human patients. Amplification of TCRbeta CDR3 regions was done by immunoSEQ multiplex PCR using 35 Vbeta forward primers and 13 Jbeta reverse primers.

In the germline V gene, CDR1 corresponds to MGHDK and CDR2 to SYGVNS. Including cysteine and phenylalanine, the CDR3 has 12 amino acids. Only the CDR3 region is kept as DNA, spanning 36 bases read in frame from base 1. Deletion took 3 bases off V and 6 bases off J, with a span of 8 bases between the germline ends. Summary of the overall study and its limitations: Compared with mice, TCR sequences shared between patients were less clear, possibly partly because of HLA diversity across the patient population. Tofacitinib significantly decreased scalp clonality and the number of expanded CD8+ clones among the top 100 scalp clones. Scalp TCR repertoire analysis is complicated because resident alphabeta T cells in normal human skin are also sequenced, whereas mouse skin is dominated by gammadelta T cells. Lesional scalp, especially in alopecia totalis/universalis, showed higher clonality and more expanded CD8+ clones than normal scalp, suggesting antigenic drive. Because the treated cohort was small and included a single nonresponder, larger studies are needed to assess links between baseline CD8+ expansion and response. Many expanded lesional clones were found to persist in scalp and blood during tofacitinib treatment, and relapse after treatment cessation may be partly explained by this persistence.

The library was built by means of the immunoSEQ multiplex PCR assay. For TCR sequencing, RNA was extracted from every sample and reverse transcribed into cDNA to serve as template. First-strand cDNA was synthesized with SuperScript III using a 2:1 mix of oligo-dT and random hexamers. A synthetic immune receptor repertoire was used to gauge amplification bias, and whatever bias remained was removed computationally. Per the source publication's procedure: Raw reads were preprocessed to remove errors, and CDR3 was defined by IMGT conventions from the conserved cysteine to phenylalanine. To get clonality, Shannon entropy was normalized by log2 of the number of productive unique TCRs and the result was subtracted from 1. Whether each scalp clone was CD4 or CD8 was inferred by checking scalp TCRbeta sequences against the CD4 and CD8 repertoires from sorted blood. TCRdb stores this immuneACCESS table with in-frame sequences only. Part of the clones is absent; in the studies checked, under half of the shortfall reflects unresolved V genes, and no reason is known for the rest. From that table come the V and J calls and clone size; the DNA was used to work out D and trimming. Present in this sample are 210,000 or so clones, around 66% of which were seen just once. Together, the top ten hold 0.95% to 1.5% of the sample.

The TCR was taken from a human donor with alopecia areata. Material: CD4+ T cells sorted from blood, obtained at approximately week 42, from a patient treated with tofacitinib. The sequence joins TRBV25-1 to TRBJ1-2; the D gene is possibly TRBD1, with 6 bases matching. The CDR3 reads CASSEAGDGYTF. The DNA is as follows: TGTGCCAGCAGTGAGGCAGGGGATGGCTACACCTTC.